This TCR beta chain was recorded in a study of shared clonotypes between healthy human individuals. Broader study findings: Larger estimated richness was generally recorded for naive subsets relative to memory subsets.

The data were produced by immunoSEQ multiplex PCR, yet TCRdb's version contains in-frame clones alone and is incomplete. The sample records about 710,000 clones, over 55% being singletons. Looked up from germline, CDR1 is MNHNY and CDR2 is SVGAGI (reference sequence). V gave up 8 bases and J gave up 4 bases; unmatched junction bases: 8. This CDR3 contains 14 residues. Comments on this clone: Its antigen is currently unknown.

The chain uses TRBV6-6 and TRBJ2-3; 8 positions agree with TRBD2. The clonotype comes from a woman younger than 45 in good health. Sequenced: memory CD4+ T cells sorted from blood. Indicated subset: CD45RA-negative fraction. In DNA, the CDR3 is TGTGCCAGCGGGCGGACGGGAGGGCCAGATACGCAGTATTTT. As protein: CASGRTGGPDTQYF.